This T cell receptor (beta chain) comes out of a study of blood T cell repertoires in COVID-19. Assay: immunoSEQ multiplex PCR; the TCRdb copy retains only in-frame clones and omits some. The sample records over 6,500 clones, 80% to 90% being singletons. Sequencing used peripheral blood. This receptor was obtained from a human donor in a cohort sampled during active COVID-19. The donor label of this sample is uncertain.

The CDR3 DNA follows: TGCGCCAGCAGCCACACCGGGACAGGGGACACTGAAGCTTTCTTT. Translation gives CASSHTGTGDTEAFF. V gene TRBV4-1 combines with J gene TRBJ1-1, with TRBD1 matching 10 bases. The CDR3 is 15 amino acids. Per the germline V gene, CDR1 is MGHRA and CDR2 is YSYEKL. Trimming cost V 3 bases and J 3 bases; bases outside gene matches: 4.